Presented here are 2 T cell receptor beta chains from one specimen sequenced in a study of T cells in Graves' hyperthyroidism and ophthalmopathy. Using RNA transcripts as the source, TCR beta CDR3 regions were amplified. The HTBI set primed first-round TCR CDR3 RT-PCR. TCRdb reprocessed the multiplex PCR reads with MiXCR, giving one entry per CDR3 protein. The sample has fewer than 400,000 distinct CDR3 sequences; over 11% are singletons. Sample: blood. These receptors came from a man aged 45 to 65 with Graves' ophthalmopathy.

This clonotype was counted ten times or more. The chain joins TRBV7-9 to TRBJ2-1; the match to TRBD2 covers 11 bases. The V gene end was trimmed by 1 base and the J gene end by 8 bases; junction bases not matched to a gene: 13. Germline V gives CDR1 SEHNR, CDR2 FQNEAQ (reference sequence). CDR3 length: 18 amino acids. In DNA form, the CDR3 reads TGTGCCAGCAGCTTAGTACTAGCGGGAGTAAGCGACGCGTATGAGCAGTTCTTC. As protein: CASSLVLAGVSDAYEQFF.

This clonotype was counted many times. The rearrangement joins TRBV12-3 or TRBV12-4 to TRBJ1-3; D is undetermined. There are 13 residues in the CDR3. The V gene lost 2 bases and the J gene lost 3 bases, with 5 bases spanning the gap. CDR3 sequence: CASSLTGGNTIYF. CDR3 DNA sequence: TGTGCCAGCAGTTTAACGGGTGGAAACACCATATATTTT.